This T cell receptor (beta chain) was recovered during a study of cytomegalovirus exposure and HLA in healthy donors. PCR was performed using 60 Vbeta and 13 Jbeta primers. The repertoire was sequenced with immunoSEQ multiplex PCR; TCRdb's copy has only in-frame clones and lacks some. The sample has about 120,000 clones, about four fifths seen once. CDR3 size: 17 residues. Germline V CDR1 and CDR2: SGHKS, YYEKEE (reference sequence). V lost 3 bases, J lost 4 bases, and 14 bases stayed unmatched. Source material: PBMCs. This receptor was taken from a woman aged 40 to 50 in good health and CMV-seronegative. J is TRBJ2-7 and V is TRBV5-5; 9 nucleotides align to TRBD1. CDR3 protein: CASSSIRPDRGNYEQYF. The CDR3 DNA reads TGTGCCAGCAGCTCCATACGTCCGGACAGGGGCAATTACGAGCAGTACTTC.